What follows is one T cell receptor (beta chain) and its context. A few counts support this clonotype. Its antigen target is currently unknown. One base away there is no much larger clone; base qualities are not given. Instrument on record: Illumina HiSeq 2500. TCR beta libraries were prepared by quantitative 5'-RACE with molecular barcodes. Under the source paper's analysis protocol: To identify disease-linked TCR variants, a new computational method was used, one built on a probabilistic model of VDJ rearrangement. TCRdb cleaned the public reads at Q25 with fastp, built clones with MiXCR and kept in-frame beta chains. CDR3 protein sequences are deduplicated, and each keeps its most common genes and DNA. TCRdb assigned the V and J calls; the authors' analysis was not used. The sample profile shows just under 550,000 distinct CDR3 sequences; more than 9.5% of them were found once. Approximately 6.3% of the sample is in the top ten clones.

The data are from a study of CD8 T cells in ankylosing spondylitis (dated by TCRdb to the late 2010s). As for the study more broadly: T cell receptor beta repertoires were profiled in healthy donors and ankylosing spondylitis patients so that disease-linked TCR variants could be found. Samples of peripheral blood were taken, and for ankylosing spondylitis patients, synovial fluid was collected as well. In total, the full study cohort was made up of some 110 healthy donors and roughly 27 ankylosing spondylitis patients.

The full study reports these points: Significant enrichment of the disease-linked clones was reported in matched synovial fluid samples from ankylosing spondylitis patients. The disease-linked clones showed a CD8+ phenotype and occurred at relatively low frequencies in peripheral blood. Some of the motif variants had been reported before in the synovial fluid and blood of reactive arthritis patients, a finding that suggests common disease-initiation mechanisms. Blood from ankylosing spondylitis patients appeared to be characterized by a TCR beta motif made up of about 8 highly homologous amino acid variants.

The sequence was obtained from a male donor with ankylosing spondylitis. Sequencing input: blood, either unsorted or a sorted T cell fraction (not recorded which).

This receptor carries the CDR3 CSAPEGRNTEAFF. The nucleotide sequence is given as TGCAGTGCACCCGAGGGTAGGAACACTGAAGCTTTCTTT. This receptor chain uses TRBV20-1 and TRBJ1-1, with the D gene not confidently named. The CDR3 holds 13 amino acids from the cysteine to the phenylalanine. Only the CDR3 region is kept as DNA, spanning 39 bases read in frame from base 1. Taken from the germline V gene (reference sequence), the CDR1 and CDR2 loops are DFQATT and SNEGSKA. V is pared back by 6 bases and J by 1 base, with 12 bases lying between the germline termini.